This TCR beta chain was recorded in a study of T cell responses to AZD1222 COVID-19 vaccine (dated by TCRdb to about 2021). Regarding the complete study: AZD1222 recipients with second doses at about 4 weeks or about 12 weeks were pooled, because spike-specific TCR depth and breadth did not differ between schedules. Trial participants were enrolled by age into 18-55, 56-69 and 70-plus year subgroups, with approximately 150, 28 and 58 TCR-sequenced participants respectively. A total of about 250 trial participants underwent TCR sequencing, of whom about 200 had received two doses of AZD1222 and about 25 had received two doses of the MenACWY control vaccine. Paper-wide results and their limitations: Reportedly, close to half of the unique spike-specific TCRs recognized epitopes lying outside the regions that are mutated in the B.1.351 and B.1.1.7 variants. Participants were mostly white British, with more females than males. The authors suggested clonal diversity may have been underestimated. Because no day 14 peak-response samples were available, repertoires were characterized only after the peak T cell response. The vaccine-associated CD4 TCRs covered the entire spike protein, and the dominant responses fell in regions 160-218 and 743-854. Conclusions about previously exposed vaccinees were limited because only a handful of AZD1222 recipients were SARS-CoV-2 seropositive at baseline. After two AZD1222 doses, spike-specific TCR breadth and depth were significantly higher than at day 0 and than in MenACWY recipients. The 56-69-year group was small, and its depth increase did not reach significance, likely because of low power.

This clone was seen once. Which antigen it targets is not known. No qualities accompany the bases; no much larger clone lies one base away. This sample's time point label indicates: baseline before first vaccination. The vaccinee samples were drawn from two UK trials, COV001 and COV002, one of which was a single-blind randomized controlled phase 2/3 trial testing AZD1222 (ChAdOx1 nCoV-19) in healthy adults. For TCRbeta chain sequencing, PBMC samples from trial participants were taken at day 0 and at day 28 after the second dose. V is shortened by 5 bases, J by 5 bases, and the region joining them spans 13 bases. Via the germline V gene (reference sequence), CDR1 is LGHDT and CDR2 YNNKEL. The cysteine opens and the phenylalanine closes a CDR3 of 14 amino acids. Only the CDR3 DNA stays, 42 bases, in frame from base 1. The CDR3 regions of human TCRbeta chains were analyzed by immunosequencing. On the authors' methods: TCRs in the repertoires were compared against a reference library of SARS-CoV-2-specific TCRs that had been generated with the MIRA antigen-specificity platform. Breadth was defined as the fraction of unique TCRs that were SARS-CoV-2-associated, and depth was defined as the fraction of total T cells that were SARS-CoV-2-associated. Each spike-specific TCR was assigned to its reactive spike region and to a CD4 or CD8 class using the MIRA data. Log10-transformed breadth and depth values were compared by one-way ANOVA with Sidak's multiple comparisons tests. In TCRdb, the immuneACCESS table is reduced to in-frame sequences with V and J assigned. These tables do not hold every clone; where another copy was compared, an unresolved V gene accounts for under half, and the others remain unexplained. From that table come the V and J calls and clone size; the DNA was used to work out D and trimming. The sample table lists about 97,000 clones, 70% to 90% of them with a count of one. 2.8% of the sample goes to the ten largest clones.

This chain is built from TRBV3-1 (or the pseudogene TRBV3-2) and TRBJ1-3, with the D segment identity uncertain. The sequenced sample was peripheral blood, obtained on day 0 of AZD1222 vaccination. The sequence derives from an adult in good health. The CDR3 protein sequence reads: CASSGSYARNTIYF. The DNA reads TGTGCCAGCAGCGGTTCCTATGCACGAAACACCATATATTTT.